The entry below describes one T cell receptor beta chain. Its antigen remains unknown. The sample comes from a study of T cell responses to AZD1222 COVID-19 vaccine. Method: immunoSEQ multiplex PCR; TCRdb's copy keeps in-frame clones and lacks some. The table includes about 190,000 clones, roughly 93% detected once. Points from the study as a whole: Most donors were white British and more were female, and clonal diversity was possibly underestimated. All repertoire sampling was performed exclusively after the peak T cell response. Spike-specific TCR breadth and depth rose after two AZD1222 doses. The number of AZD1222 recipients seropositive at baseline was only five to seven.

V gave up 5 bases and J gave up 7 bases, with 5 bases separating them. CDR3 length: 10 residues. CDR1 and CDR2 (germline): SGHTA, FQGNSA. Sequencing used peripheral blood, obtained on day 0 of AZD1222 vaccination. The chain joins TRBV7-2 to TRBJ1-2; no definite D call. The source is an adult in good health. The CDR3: CASSPRGYTF. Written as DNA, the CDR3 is TGTGCCAGCAGCCCACGTGGCTACACCTTC.